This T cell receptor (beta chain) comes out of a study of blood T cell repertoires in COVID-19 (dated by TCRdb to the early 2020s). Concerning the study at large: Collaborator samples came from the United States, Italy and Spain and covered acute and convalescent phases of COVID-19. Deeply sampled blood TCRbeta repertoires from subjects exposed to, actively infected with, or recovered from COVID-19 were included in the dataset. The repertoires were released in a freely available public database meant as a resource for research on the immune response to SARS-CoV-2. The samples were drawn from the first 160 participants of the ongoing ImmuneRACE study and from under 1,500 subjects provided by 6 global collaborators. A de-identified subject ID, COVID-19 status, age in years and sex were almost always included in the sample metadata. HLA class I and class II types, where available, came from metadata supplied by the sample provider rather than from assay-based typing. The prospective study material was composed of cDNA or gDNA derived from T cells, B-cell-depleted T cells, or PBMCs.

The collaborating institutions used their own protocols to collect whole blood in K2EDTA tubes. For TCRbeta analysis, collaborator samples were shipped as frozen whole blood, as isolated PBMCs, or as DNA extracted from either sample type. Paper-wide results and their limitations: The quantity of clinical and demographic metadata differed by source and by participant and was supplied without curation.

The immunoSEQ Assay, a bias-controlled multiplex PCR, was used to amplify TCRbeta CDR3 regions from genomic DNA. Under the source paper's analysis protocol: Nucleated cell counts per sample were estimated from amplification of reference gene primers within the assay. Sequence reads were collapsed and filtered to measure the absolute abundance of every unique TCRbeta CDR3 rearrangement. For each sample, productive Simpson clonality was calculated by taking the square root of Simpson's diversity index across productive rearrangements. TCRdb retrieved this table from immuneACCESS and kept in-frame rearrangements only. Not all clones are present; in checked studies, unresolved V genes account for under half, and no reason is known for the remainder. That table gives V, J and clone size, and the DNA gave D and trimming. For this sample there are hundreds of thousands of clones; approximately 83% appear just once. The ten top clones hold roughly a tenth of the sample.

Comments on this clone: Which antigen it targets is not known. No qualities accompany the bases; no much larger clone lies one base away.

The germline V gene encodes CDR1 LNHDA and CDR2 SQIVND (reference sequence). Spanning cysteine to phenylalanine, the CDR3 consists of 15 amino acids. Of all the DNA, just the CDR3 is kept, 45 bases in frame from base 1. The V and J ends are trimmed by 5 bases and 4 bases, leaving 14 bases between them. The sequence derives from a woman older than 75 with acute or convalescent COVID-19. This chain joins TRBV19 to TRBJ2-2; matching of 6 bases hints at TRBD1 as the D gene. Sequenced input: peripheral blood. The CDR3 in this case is CASSSSDSLTGELFF. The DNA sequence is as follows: TGTGCCAGTAGTTCGTCGGACAGTCTCACCGGGGAGCTGTTTTTT.